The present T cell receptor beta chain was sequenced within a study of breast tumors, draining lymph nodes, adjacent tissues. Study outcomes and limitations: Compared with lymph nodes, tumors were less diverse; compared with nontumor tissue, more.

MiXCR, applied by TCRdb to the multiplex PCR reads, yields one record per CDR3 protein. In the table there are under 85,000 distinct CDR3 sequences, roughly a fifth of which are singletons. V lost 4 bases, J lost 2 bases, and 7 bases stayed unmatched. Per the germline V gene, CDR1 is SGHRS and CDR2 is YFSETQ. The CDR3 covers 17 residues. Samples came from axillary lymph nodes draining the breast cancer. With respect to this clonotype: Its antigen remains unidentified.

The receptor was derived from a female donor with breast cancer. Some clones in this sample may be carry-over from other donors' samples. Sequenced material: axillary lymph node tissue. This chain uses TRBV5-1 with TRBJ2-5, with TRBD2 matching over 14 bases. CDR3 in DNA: TGCGCCAGCAGCCTGGGACTAGCGGGAGTGGGACAAGAGACCCAGTACTTC. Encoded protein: CASSLGLAGVGQETQYF.